This T cell receptor beta chain is drawn from a study of identical twins. Study-wide points: Twin pairs had excess sharing that was weaker in beta out-of-frame sequences. Models underestimated how often monozygotic twins shared out-of-frame TCR alpha. Beta clonotypes that were abundant in cord blood contained fewer insertions, a pattern absent from memory repertoires.

With respect to this clonotype: Its specificity is unknown.

CDR1 MNHEY and CDR2 SVGEGT come from the germline V gene. With V trimmed by 7 bases and J by 1 base, 10 bases remained unmatched. The CDR3 loop spans 15 amino acids. MiXCR, applied by TCRdb to the 5' RACE reads, yields one record per CDR3 protein. The repertoire holds 100,000 to 110,000 distinct CDR3 sequences, 5.9% seen once, with approximately 12% in the top ten. This chain uses TRBV6-2 or TRBV6-3 with TRBJ2-7; 7 nucleotides align to TRBD1. The receptor's source is a woman aged 45-65 years in good health. Input material: memory T cells sorted from blood. The CDR3 loop reads CASNPTGVGSYEQYF. The CDR3 DNA follows: TGTGCCAGCAACCCAACAGGGGTGGGATCCTACGAGCAGTACTTC.